This T cell receptor beta chain was found in a study of memory CD4+ T cells and cytomegalovirus serostatus. The sort gate was single viable CD3+CD4+CD8-CD45RO+ cells for memory CD4+ T cells. CMV serostatus came from serum IgG against pp150, pp28, p38, p52. Methods used by the authors: Out-of-frame sequences were removed, leaving 2 million to 2.5 million distinct TCRbeta sequences. Libraries were prepared by immunoSEQ multiplex PCR; TCRdb keeps only in-frame clonotypes and omits some of them. Clonal size and the V and J genes are those of that table, whereas D and trimming came from the DNA. The sample holds around 53,000 clones, around 83% seen once. V lost 3 bases and J lost 4; bases outside the gene matches: 4. CDR1 and CDR2 (germline): KGHSH, LQKENI. The CDR3 runs to 14 residues.

Material: memory CD4+ T cells from blood. This sequence originates from an adult in good health and CMV-seropositive. The V gene is TRBV18, the J gene TRBJ2-3; 7 bases match TRBD1. DNA of the CDR3: TGTGCCAGCTCACCCCCTACAGGGGCAGATACGCAGTATTTT. It is translated as CASSPPTGADTQYF. The full variable domain, completed using reference TRBV18 and TRBJ2-3, is NAGVMQNPRHLVRRRGQEARLRCSPMKGHSHVYWYRQLPEEGLKFMVYLQKENIIDESGMPKERFSAEFPKEGPSILRIQQVVRGDSAAYFCASSPPTGADTQYFGPGTRLTVL.